The present T cell receptor beta chain was sequenced within a study of cytomegalovirus exposure and HLA in healthy donors. This table comes from immunoSEQ multiplex PCR, and its TCRdb copy is limited to in-frame clones, with some not included. The sample holds about 110,000 clones, 85% to 90% seen once. Study findings and constraints: Reportedly, cytomegalovirus status was diagnosed with high sensitivity and specificity.

Comments on this clone: Its antigen is as yet unknown.

The V end was cut by 3 bases, the J end by 5 bases, with 16 bases between. This CDR3 is 15 amino acids long. The germline gives CDR1 SGHVS, CDR2 FNYEAQ. The sequencing sample was made of PBMCs. The clonotype originates from a woman younger than 30 in good health and CMV-seronegative. The chain joins TRBV7-6 to TRBJ2-5; a possible D gene is TRBD1 (6 bases). CDR3 bases: TGTGCCAGCAGCTTGTTCAGGGGACCTTGGGAGACCCAGTACTTC. Amino acid sequence: CASSLFRGPWETQYF.